This T cell receptor beta chain was sequenced for a study of shared clonotypes between healthy human individuals. The CDR3 has 17 residues. V was pared by 1 base and J by 5 bases, with 9 bases of the junction left unmatched. Germline V gene sequence: CDR1 LGHNA, CDR2 YSLEER. Some clones are missing from TCRdb's copy, which holds only in-frame ones; the method was immunoSEQ multiplex PCR. The sample lists 900,000 to 1,200,000 clones; around 78% were seen once. The receptor was derived from a man aged 18 to 30 in good health. Some clones in this sample may be carry-over from other donors' samples. The chain is built from TRBV4-3 and TRBJ2-5; 11 bases are shared with TRBD2. Sequencing was carried out using memory CD4+ T cells from PBMCs. The sample's subset: CD45RA-negative fraction. CDR3 in amino acids: CASSQASPSGRRETQYF. DNA for the CDR3: TGCGCCAGCAGCCAAGCGTCGCCTAGCGGGAGGCGGGAGACCCAGTACTTC.